This entry lists 9 T cell receptor beta chains sequenced from one sample in a study of blood T cells in healthy people across ages. Sample-barcoded 5' priming and a J-beta primer mix drove a second PCR of 7 to 11 cycles. A single record per CDR3 protein comes from TCRdb applying MiXCR to the 5' RACE reads. The sample shows 600,000 to 800,000 distinct CDR3 sequences, approximately 52% of them seen only once. Sequences were obtained from blood. All receptors derive from a woman aged 80 or older in good health.

This clonotype has a count of ten or more. This chain joins TRBV6-5 and TRBJ2-7, with D maybe TRBD2 (5 bases). CDR3 length: 16 residues. The ends were cut back, 5 bases at V and 7 bases at J, with 24 bases in the middle. CDR1 and CDR2 (germline): MNHEY, SVGAGI. The CDR3 region is CASSLTASAAGMEQYF. The CDR3 bases are TGTGCCAGCAGTCTTACGGCATCCGCGGCCGGGATGGAGCAGTACTTC.

This chain connects TRBV7-2 to TRBJ2-2; 9 nucleotides match TRBD1. This CDR3 comprises 16 residues. Germline V gives CDR1 SGHTA, CDR2 FQGNSA. The J segment lost 7 bases and the V segment lost 4 bases, leaving 10 bases of the junction unmatched. CDR3 amino acids: CASSSIQGAAGGELFF. As DNA, the CDR3 is TGTGCCAGCAGCTCGATACAGGGGGCTGCCGGCGGGGAGCTGTTTTTT.

This clonotype appeared once. This may come from a read error, since a much larger clone is one base off. The chain is built from TRBV5-1 and TRBJ2-2, with D uncertain. Germline CDR1 is SGHRS and CDR2 is YFSETQ. CDR3 length: 14 amino acids. CDR3 region: CASSLAPNAGELFF. CDR3 coding DNA: TGCGCCAGCAGCTTGGCCCCGAACGCCGGGGAGCTGTTTTTT. Using reference TRBV5-1 and TRBJ2-2 for the parts outside the CDR3, the full variable domain is KAGVTQTPRYLIKTRGQQVTLSCSPISGHRSVSWYQQTPGQGLQFLFEYFSETQRNKGNFPGRFSGRQFSNSRSEMNVSTLELGDSALYLCASSLAPNAGELFFGEGSRLTVL.

The rearrangement joins TRBV9 to TRBJ1-2; a possible D gene is TRBD1 (5 bases). V was shortened by 4 bases and J by 7 bases, with 14 bases between the two germline ends. This CDR3 is built from 13 residues. Germline CDR1 is SGDLS and CDR2 is YYNGEE. CDR3 DNA: TGTGCCAGCAGCACATCGACAGCAGCTGGCTACACCTTC. This gives the protein CASSTSTAAGYTF.

The sample holds a few counts of this clonotype. The V call is TRBV20-1, the J call TRBJ2-1, with no clear D. Per the germline V gene, CDR1 is DFQATT and CDR2 is SNEGSKA (reference sequence). Trimming shortened V by 1 base and J by 7 bases, and 8 bases separated the two germline ends. This CDR3 region has 12 residues. CDR3 in DNA: TGCAGTGCTAGAGTCCCAGTTAATGAGCAGTTCTTC. Translated: CSARVPVNEQFF.

This clonotype came up many times. The genes are TRBV7-9 and TRBJ1-1; D is undetermined. V was cut by 3 bases and J by 6 bases, with 8 bases left in between. CDR1 and CDR2 (germline): SEHNR, FQNEAQ (reference sequence). This CDR3 has 12 residues. CDR3 sequence (DNA): TGTGCCAGCAGCTTGACGTACCCTGAAGCTTTCTTT. Translating it yields CASSLTYPEAFF.

This chain joins TRBV20-1 and TRBJ2-1; D might be TRBD2 (5 bases). From germline, CDR1 is DFQATT and CDR2 SNEGSKA (reference sequence). The germline V and J ends were trimmed by 3 bases and 8 bases, with 11 bases remaining between them. The CDR3 spans 12 residues. The CDR3 bases are TGCAGTGCTAGGGGCCTAGCCGATGAGCAGTTCTTC. This codes for CSARGLADEQFF.

The genes are TRBV20-1 and TRBJ1-5; 8 nucleotides match TRBD1. Germline-derived CDR1 and CDR2 are DFQATT and SNEGSKA (reference sequence). The CDR3 runs 16 residues. V lost 5 bases, J lost 6 bases, and 15 bases stayed unmatched. CDR3: CSAWPAGGSLVQPQHF. The CDR3, as DNA: TGCAGTGCTTGGCCTGCAGGGGGCTCTTTGGTTCAGCCCCAGCATTTT.

The DNA of the CDR3 is TGCAGCGGAGGGGGTAGCGGTAGCACAGATACGCAGTATTTT. Its translation is CSGGGSGSTDTQYF. This sequence joins TRBV29-1 and TRBJ2-3, with D perhaps TRBD1 or TRBD2 (6 bases each). CDR3 size: 14 residues. Germline V gene sequence: CDR1 SQVTM, CDR2 ANQGSEA. Trimming cost V 7 bases and J 0 bases, with 14 bases left between them.